This T cell receptor (beta chain) was profiled in a study of CD8 T cells in ankylosing spondylitis. In germline, CDR1 is KGHDR, CDR2 SFDVKD. This CDR3 is built from 17 residues. Deletions cut 4 bases from V and 0 bases from J, with 15 bases between. TCRdb ran MiXCR on the 5' RACE reads and lists one entry per CDR3 protein. The sample yields some 270,000 distinct CDR3 sequences, 18% seen once. This chain joins TRBV24-1 and TRBJ2-4, with TRBD2 as a possible D gene (6 bases). This TCR came from a male donor with ankylosing spondylitis or in good health (not recorded which). Sequencing was done on a sample of blood, either unsorted or a sorted T cell fraction (not recorded which). CDR3 region: CATSEHRGGRAKNIQYF. CDR3 nucleotides: TGTGCCACCAGTGAACACCGGGGAGGAAGAGCCAAAAACATTCAGTACTTC.